The next 5 T cell receptor beta chains were all read from a single sample in a study of T-cell reconstitution after alpha-beta-depleted transplantation in children. Researchers prepared the TCRbeta library using unique molecular identifiers, the study reports. TCRdb reprocessed the PCR reads via MiXCR and lists one record per CDR3 protein. The table shows around 490,000 distinct CDR3 sequences, with about an eighth occurring only once. Sample: PBMCs, mostly from graft donor cells, taken 180 days after TCRalphabeta/CD19-depleted stem cell transplant. These receptors all come from a female patient aged 2 to 10 who had a stem cell transplant for aplastic anemia, so the T cells may come from the graft donor.

There are a few counts of this clonotype. The chain recombines TRBV12-3 or TRBV12-4 with TRBJ1-3; tentative D call: TRBD1 (5 bases). V was clipped by 6 bases and J by 2 bases, with 11 bases between them. The CDR3 contains 14 residues. In DNA form, the CDR3 reads TGTGCCAGCAGGCGCAGGGAGGCTGGAAACACCATATATTTT. It yields the protein CASRRREAGNTIYF.

The chain uses TRBV7-9 and TRBJ2-1, with 10 bases fitting TRBD2. This CDR3 has 16 amino acids. V shed 3 bases, J shed 4 bases, and the junction held 6 bases outside the gene matches. Germline V gene data show CDR1 as SEHNR and CDR2 as FQNEAQ (reference sequence). CDR3 nucleotides: TGTGCCAGCAGCTTTGAGCGGACTAGCGGTTACAATGAGCAGTTCTTC. Amino acids: CASSFERTSGYNEQFF.

This clonotype was detected ten times or more. The chain recombines TRBV18 with TRBJ1-2, with D unresolved. Germline V lookup: CDR1 KGHSH, CDR2 LQKENI. Trimming removed 0 bases at V and 4 bases at J, with 12 bases between. CDR3 size: 15 residues. The CDR3 region has the DNA TGTGCCAGCTCACCACCTCAGACTCTCGGCTATGGCTACACCTTC. Its protein product is CASSPPQTLGYGYTF.

There are a few counts of this clonotype. The CDR3 sequence: CASGAGTSGRAGQETQYF. The CDR3 nucleotides are TGCGCCAGCGGGGCCGGGACTAGCGGGAGGGCGGGCCAAGAGACCCAGTACTTC. The chain carries TRBV4-3 and TRBJ2-5, with 16 bases that match TRBD2. V lost 8 bases to trimming and J lost 1 base; unmatched junction nucleotides: 10. This CDR3 region has 18 residues. Per germline, CDR1 LGHNA and CDR2 YSLEER.

The chain carries TRBV4-3 and TRBJ2-1, with TRBD1 matching 7 bases. The CDR3 is 19 residues long. The trim removed 0 bases at V and 0 bases at J, leaving 11 bases unmatched. Germline-derived CDR1 and CDR2 are LGHNA and YSLEER. The CDR3 loop reads CASSQEDRAGVTSYNEQFF. The CDR3 DNA sequence: TGCGCCAGCAGCCAAGAAGACAGGGCTGGGGTTACCTCCTACAATGAGCAGTTCTTC.